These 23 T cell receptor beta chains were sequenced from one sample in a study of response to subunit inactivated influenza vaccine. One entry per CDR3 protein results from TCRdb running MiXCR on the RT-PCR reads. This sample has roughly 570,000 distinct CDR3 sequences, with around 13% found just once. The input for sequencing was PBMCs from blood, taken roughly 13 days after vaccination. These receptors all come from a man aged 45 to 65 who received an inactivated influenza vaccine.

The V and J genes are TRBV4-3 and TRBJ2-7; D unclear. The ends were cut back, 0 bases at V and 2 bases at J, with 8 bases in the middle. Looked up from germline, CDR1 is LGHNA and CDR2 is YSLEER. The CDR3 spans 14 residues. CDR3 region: CASSQDEQTYEQYF. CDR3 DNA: TGCGCCAGCAGCCAAGATGAACAGACCTACGAGCAGTACTTC.

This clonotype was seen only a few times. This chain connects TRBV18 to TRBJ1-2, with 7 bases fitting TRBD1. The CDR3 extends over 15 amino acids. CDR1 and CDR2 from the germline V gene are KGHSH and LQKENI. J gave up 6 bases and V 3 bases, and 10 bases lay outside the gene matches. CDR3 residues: CASSPAVYRGHGYTF. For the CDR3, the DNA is TGTGCCAGCTCACCCGCCGTCTACAGGGGACATGGCTACACCTTC.

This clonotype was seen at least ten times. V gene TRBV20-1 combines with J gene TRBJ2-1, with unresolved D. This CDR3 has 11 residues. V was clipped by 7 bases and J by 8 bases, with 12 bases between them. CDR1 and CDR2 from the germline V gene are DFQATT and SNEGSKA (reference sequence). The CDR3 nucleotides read TGCAGTGAGAAGAAGGGCGATGAGCAGTTCTTC. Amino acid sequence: CSEKKGDEQFF.

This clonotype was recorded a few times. CDR3 bases: TGTGCCAGCAGCCAAGCTAGGACAGGCGGCTACACCTTC. Residues: CASSQARTGGYTF. The chain joins TRBV3-1 to TRBJ1-2, with 7 bases that match TRBD1. The CDR3 spans 13 residues. Unmatched junction bases numbered 4, after V lost 1 base and J lost 8 bases. Germline V gives CDR1 LGHDT, CDR2 YNNKEL (reference sequence).

Here the CDR3 reads CASSLGLGIHNEQFF. The DNA of the CDR3 is TGTGCCAGCAGCTTAGGCCTGGGTATACACAATGAGCAGTTCTTC. The J gene is TRBJ2-1, the V gene TRBV13; the D is unclear. Between the trimmed V and J ends, which lost 0 bases and 5 bases, there was a span of 11 bases. CDR1 and CDR2 from the germline V gene are PRHDT and FYEKMQ (reference sequence). The CDR3 extends over 15 amino acids. Drawing the rest from reference TRBV13 and TRBJ2-1, the complete variable domain is AAGVIQSPRHLIKEKRETATLKCYPIPRHDTVYWYQQGPGQDPQFLISFYEKMQSDKGSIPDRFSAQQFSDYHSELNMSSLELGDSALYFCASSLGLGIHNEQFFGPGTRLTVL.

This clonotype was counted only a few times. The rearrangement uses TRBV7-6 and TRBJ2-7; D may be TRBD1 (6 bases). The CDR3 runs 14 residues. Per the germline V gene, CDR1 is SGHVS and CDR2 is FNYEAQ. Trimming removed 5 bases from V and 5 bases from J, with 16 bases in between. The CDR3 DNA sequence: TGTGCCAGCAGCGAAGGGCAGGGGTGGGACGAGCAGTACTTC. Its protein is CASSEGQGWDEQYF.

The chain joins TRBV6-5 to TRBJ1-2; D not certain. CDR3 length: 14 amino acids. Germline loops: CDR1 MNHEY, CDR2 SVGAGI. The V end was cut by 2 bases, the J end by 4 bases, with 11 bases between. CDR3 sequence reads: CASSYDQPSYGYTF. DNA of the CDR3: TGTGCCAGCAGTTACGATCAGCCCAGCTATGGCTACACCTTC.

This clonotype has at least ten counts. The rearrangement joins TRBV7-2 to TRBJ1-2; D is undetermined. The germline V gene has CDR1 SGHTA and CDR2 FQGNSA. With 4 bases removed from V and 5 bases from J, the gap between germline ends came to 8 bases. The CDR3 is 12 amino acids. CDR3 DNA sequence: TGTGCCAGCAGCTCCGACTCTTATGGCTACACCTTC. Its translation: CASSSDSYGYTF.

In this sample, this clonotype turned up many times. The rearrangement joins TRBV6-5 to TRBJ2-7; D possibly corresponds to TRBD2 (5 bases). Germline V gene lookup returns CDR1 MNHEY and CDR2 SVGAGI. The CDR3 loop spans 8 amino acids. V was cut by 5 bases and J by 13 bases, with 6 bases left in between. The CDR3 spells CASSPGYF. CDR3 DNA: TGTGCCAGCAGTCCGGGATACTTC.

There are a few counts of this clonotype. The chain's CDR3 is CASSEVWGTGTQETQYF. The CDR3 coding sequence is TGTGCCAGCAGTGAAGTTTGGGGGACAGGGACCCAAGAGACCCAGTACTTC. The chain has TRBV25-1 and TRBJ2-5; 9 nucleotides line up with TRBD1. The ends lost 2 bases at V and 1 base at J; junction bases unmatched: 8. The germline gives CDR1 MGHDK, CDR2 SYGVNS. The CDR3 runs to 17 residues.

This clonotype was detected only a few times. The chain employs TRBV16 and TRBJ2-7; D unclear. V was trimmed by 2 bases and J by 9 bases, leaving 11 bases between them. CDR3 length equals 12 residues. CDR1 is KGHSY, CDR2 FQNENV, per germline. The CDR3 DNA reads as TGTGCCAGCAGCCAAATTCGCGGCTCGCAGTACTTC. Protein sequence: CASSQIRGSQYF.

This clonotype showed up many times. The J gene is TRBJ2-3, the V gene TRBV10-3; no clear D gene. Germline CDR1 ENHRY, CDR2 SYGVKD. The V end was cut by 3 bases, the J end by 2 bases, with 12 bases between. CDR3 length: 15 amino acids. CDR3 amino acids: CAISERRLNTDTQYF. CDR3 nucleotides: TGTGCCATCAGTGAAAGACGGTTGAACACAGATACGCAGTATTTT.

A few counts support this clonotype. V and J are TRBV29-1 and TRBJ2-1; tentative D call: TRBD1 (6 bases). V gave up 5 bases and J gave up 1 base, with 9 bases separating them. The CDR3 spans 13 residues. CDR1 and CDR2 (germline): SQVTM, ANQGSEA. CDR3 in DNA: TGCAGCGTTAGGGGGAGATCCTACAATGAGCAGTTCTTC. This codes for CSVRGRSYNEQFF.

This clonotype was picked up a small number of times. The CDR3: CASSRVAGSSYNEQFF. The DNA of the CDR3 is TGCGCCAGCAGCCGCGTAGCGGGTAGCTCCTACAATGAGCAGTTCTTC. The chain has TRBV4-1 and TRBJ2-1; 7 nucleotides line up with TRBD2. The CDR3 covers 16 residues. Germline CDR1 MGHRA, CDR2 YSYEKL. J was trimmed by 0 bases and V by 4 bases; bases with no gene match: 6.

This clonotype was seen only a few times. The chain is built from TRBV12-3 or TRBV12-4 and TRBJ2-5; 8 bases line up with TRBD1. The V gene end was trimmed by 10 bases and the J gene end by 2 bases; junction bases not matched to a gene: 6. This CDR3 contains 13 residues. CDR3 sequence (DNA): TGTGCCACCTCGGGACAGGCGCAAGAGACCCAGTACTTC. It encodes CATSGQAQETQYF.

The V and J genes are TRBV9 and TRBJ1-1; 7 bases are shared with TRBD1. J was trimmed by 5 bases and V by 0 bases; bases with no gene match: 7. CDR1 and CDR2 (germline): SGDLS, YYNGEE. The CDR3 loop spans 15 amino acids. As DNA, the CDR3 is TGTGCCAGCAGCGTAGGACAGGGAAGGGGGACTGAAGCTTTCTTT. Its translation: CASSVGQGRGTEAFF.

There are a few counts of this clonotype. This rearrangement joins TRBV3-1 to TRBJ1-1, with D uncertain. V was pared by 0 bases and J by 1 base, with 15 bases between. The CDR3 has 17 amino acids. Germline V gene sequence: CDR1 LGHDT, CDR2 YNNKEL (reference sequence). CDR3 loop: CASSQENGTGSNTEAFF. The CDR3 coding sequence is TGTGCCAGCAGCCAAGAGAACGGAACGGGGTCGAACACTGAAGCTTTCTTT. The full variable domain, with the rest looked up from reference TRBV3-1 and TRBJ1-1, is DTAVSQTPKYLVTQMGNDKSIKCEQNLGHDTMYWYKQDSKKFLKIMFSYNNKELIINETVPNRFSPKSPDKAHLNLHINSLELGDSAVYFCASSQENGTGSNTEAFFGQGTRLTVV.

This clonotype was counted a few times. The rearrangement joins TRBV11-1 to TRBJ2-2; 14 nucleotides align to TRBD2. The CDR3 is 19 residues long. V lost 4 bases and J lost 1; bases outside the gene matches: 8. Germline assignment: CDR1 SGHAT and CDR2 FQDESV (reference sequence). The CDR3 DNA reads TGTGCCAGCAGCTCACTCGCCGGGACTAGCGGGAGGAACACCGGGGAGCTGTTTTTT. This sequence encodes CASSSLAGTSGRNTGELFF.

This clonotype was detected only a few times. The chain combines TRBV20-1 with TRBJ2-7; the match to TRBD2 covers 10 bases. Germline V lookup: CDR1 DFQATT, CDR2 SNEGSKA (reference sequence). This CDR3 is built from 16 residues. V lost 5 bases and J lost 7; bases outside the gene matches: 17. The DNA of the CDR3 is TGCAGTGCTCGCCCCCAACTAGCGGGGCCTGCGGGGGAGCAGTACTTC. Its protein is CSARPQLAGPAGEQYF.

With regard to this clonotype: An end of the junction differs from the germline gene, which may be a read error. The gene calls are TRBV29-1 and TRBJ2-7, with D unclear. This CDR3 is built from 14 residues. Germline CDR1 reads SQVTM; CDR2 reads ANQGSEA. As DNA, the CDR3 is TGCAGCGCTGAATGGGCGGATACCCCCTACGAGCAGTACTTC. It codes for CSAEWADTPYEQYF.

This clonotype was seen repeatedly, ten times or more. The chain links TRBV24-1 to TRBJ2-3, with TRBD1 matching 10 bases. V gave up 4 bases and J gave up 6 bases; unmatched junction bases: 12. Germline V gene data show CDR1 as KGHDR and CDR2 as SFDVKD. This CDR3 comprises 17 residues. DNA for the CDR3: TGTGCCACCAGTGAATCACGACCGGGACAGGGGCGCGATACGCAGTATTTT. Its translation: CATSESRPGQGRDTQYF.

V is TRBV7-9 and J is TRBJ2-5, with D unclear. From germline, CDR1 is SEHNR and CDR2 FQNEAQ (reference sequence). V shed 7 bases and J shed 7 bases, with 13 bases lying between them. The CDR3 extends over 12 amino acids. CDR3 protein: CASTAQLGTQYF. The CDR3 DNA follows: TGTGCCAGCACCGCCCAGTTGGGGACCCAGTACTTC.

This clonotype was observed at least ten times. This chain's CDR3 is CAIGTSGASTGELFF. CDR3 DNA sequence: TGTGCCATCGGGACTAGCGGGGCCTCCACCGGGGAGCTGTTTTTT. The V call is TRBV10-3, the J call TRBJ2-2, with 13 bases that match TRBD2. V was clipped by 8 bases and J by 4 bases; unmatched bases: 4. The CDR3 is 15 amino acids. Germline lookup yields CDR1 ENHRY and CDR2 SYGVKD.